One sample yielded the 9 T cell receptor beta chains listed below, sequenced in a study of blood T cells in healthy people across ages (dated by TCRdb to between 2014 and 2017). Libraries were prepared through 5' RACE. Instrument used: Illumina HiSeq 2500. A second PCR of about 6 to 12 cycles was run with a J-beta primer mix and a sample-barcoded 5' primer. TCRdb ran its own pipeline on the public reads, namely fastp trimming at Q25 and MiXCR clone calling, and kept in-frame beta chains. All rows with the same CDR3 protein become a single entry with the most common DNA and genes. This sample has 600,000 to 1,000,000 distinct CDR3 sequences in its table, and roughly 25% of those were observed once. The top ten constitute approximately 3.7% of the sample. These sequences were also reported in another study, on T cells of mothers and their children.

The sequenced material came from blood. The source of these receptors is a boy younger than 18 in good health.

The chain recombines TRBV27 with TRBJ2-5; D is tentatively TRBD1 or TRBD2 (6 bases each). The V gene's germline CDR1 is MNHEY and CDR2 SMNVEV (reference sequence). V was trimmed by 5 bases and J by 6 bases, leaving 13 bases between them. This CDR3 region has 13 residues. Written as DNA, the CDR3 is TGTGCCAGCAGTCTGGAGGGGGGACAGACCCAGTACTTC. It encodes CASSLEGGQTQYF.

The chain has TRBV20-1 and TRBJ2-1; D possibly uses TRBD1 or TRBD2 (6 bases each). This CDR3 is 17 amino acids long. Germline CDR1 reads DFQATT; CDR2 reads SNEGSKA (reference sequence). Trimming cost V 2 bases and J 6 bases, with 23 bases left between them. The CDR3 is CSARPHRDSLSLNEQFF. The CDR3 nucleotides are TGCAGTGCTAGACCCCACAGGGACTCCCTCTCCCTCAATGAGCAGTTCTTC.

The chain uses TRBV2 and TRBJ1-2; no definite D call. CDR3 length: 15 amino acids. Trimming pared 7 bases from V and 11 bases from J, leaving 26 bases between. Germline V gene sequence: CDR1 SNHLY, CDR2 FYNNEI. CDR3 nucleotides: TGTGCCAGCATTTACGACACCTCTTCCGGGAATGTTTACACCTTC. Amino acid sequence: CASIYDTSSGNVYTF.

The chain links TRBV11-2 to TRBJ2-7, with 7 bases identical to TRBD1. Germline-derived CDR1 and CDR2 are SGHAT and FQNNGV. The length of the CDR3 is 16 residues. Trimming at V came to 1 base and at J to 6 bases, leaving 12 bases not matched to a gene. For the CDR3, the DNA is TGTGCCAGCAGCTTAGGAACAGGGGCCCCAAGGGCCGAGCAGTACTTC. This sequence encodes CASSLGTGAPRAEQYF.

The genes are TRBV4-3 and TRBJ2-7; the D gene is possibly TRBD2 (5 bases). Germline loops: CDR1 LGHNA, CDR2 YSLEER. The CDR3 has 15 amino acids. V dropped 0 bases and J dropped 1 base, with 10 bases sitting between them. CDR3 protein: CASSQEFGGSYEQYF. As DNA, the CDR3 is TGCGCCAGCAGCCAAGAGTTTGGCGGGTCCTACGAGCAGTACTTC.

The chain links TRBV20-1 to TRBJ2-3; 8 positions agree with TRBD2. Per the germline V gene, CDR1 is DFQATT and CDR2 is SNEGSKA (reference sequence). V was clipped by 5 bases and J by 1 base; unmatched bases: 8. CDR3 length: 15 amino acids. CDR3 coding DNA: TGCAGTGCTGATGTAGCGGGGAGGGGCACAGATACGCAGTATTTT. Amino acids: CSADVAGRGTDTQYF.

The rearrangement joins TRBV4-3 to TRBJ2-2; the D gene is possibly TRBD2 (6 bases). V was clipped by 2 bases and J by 5 bases, with 9 bases between them. The CDR3 runs to 14 residues. The V gene's germline CDR1 is LGHNA and CDR2 YSLEER. The CDR3 loop reads CASSQIGGTGELFF. The DNA of the CDR3 is TGCGCCAGCAGCCAAATCGGGGGAACCGGGGAGCTGTTTTTT.

There are a few counts of this clonotype. The V call is TRBV28, the J call TRBJ2-5; 11 nucleotides agree with TRBD1. The CDR3 consists of 18 residues. Trimming removed 6 bases from V and 0 bases from J; junction bases left unmatched: 12. Germline CDR1 is MDHEN and CDR2 is SYDVKM. CDR3 residues: CASSKRGQGARYQETQYF. CDR3 in DNA: TGTGCCAGCAGCAAAAGAGGACAGGGGGCTCGATACCAAGAGACCCAGTACTTC.

About this clonotype itself: The CDR3 does not close with the conserved phenylalanine or tryptophan, likely indicating a read error. V usage is TRBV5-6 and J usage is TRBJ1-2; a weak D match, TRBD1 (5 bases). With 6 bases removed from V and 4 bases from J, the gap between germline ends came to 16 bases. The CDR3 covers 14 residues. Germline loops: CDR1 SGHDT, CDR2 YYEEEE. This CDR3 reads CASITGDPRYGYTL. The CDR3 bases are TGTGCCAGCATAACAGGTGACCCACGCTATGGCTACACCCTC.